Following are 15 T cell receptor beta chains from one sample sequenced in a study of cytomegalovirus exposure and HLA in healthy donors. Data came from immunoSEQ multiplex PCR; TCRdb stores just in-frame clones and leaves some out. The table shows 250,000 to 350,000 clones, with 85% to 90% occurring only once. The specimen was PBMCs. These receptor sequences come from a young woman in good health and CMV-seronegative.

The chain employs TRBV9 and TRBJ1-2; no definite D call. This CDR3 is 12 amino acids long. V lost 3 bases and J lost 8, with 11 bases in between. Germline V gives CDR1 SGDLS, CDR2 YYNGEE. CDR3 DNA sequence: TGTGCCAGCAGCGCCCGAGCGGTCGGCTACACCTTC. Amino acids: CASSARAVGYTF. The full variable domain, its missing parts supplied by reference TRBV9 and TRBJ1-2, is DSGVTQTPKHLITATGQRVTLRCSPRSGDLSVYWYQQSLDQGLQFLIQYYNGEERAKGNILERFSAQQFPDLHSELNLSSLELGDSALYFCASSARAVGYTFGSGTRLTVV.

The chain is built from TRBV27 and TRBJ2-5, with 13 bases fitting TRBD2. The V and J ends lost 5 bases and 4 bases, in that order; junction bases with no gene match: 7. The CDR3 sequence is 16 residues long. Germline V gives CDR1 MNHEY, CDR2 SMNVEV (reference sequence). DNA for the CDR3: TGTGCCAGCAGTCATGGGACTAGCGGGATCGGAGAGACCCAGTACTTC. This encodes CASSHGTSGIGETQYF.

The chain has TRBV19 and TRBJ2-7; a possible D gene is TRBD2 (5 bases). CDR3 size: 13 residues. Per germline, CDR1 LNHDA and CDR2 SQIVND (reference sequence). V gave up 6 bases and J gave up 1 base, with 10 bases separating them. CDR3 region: CASSRGPSYEQYF. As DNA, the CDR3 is TGTGCCAGTAGCAGAGGGCCGTCCTACGAGCAGTACTTC.

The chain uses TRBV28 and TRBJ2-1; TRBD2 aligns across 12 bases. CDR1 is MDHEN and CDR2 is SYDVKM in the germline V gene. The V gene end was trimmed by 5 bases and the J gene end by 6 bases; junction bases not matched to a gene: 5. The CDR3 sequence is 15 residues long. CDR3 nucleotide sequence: TGTGCCAGCAGTGTACTAGCGGGAGGTGGCAATGAGCAGTTCTTC. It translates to CASSVLAGGGNEQFF.

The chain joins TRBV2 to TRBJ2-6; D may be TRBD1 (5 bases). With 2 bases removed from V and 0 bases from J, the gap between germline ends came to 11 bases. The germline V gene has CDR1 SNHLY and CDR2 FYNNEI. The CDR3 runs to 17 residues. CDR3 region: CASSESPRVSGANVLTF. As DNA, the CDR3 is TGTGCCAGCAGTGAATCCCCCAGGGTCTCTGGGGCCAACGTCCTGACTTTC.

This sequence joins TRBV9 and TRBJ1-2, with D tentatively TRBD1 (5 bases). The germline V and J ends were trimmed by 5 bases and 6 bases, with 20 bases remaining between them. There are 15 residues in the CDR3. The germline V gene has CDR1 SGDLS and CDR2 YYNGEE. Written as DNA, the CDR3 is TGTGCCAGCAGTAATACAGGCACCGCTCGTAATGGCTACACCTTC. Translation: CASSNTGTARNGYTF.

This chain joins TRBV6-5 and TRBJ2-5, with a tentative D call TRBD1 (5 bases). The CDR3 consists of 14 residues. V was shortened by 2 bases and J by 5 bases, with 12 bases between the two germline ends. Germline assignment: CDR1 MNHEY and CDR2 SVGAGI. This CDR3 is CASSYLGPGETQYF. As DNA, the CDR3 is TGTGCCAGCAGTTACCTGGGGCCTGGGGAGACCCAGTACTTC.

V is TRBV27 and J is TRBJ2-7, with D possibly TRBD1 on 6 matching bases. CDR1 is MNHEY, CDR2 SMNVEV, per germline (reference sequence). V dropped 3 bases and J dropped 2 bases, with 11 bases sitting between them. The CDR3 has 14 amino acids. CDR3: CASSFDRSTYEQYF. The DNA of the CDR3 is TGTGCCAGCAGTTTTGACAGGAGTACCTACGAGCAGTACTTC.

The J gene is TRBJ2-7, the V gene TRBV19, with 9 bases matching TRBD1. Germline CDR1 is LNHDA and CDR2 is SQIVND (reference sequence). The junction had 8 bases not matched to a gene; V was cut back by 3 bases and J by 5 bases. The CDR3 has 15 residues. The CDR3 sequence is CASSMVSGQGHEQYF. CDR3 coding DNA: TGTGCCAGTAGTATGGTGTCGGGACAGGGTCACGAGCAGTACTTC. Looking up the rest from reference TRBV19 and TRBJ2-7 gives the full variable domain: DGGITQSPKYLFRKEGQNVTLSCEQNLNHDAMYWYRQDPGQGLRLIYYSQIVNDFQKGDIAEGYSVSREKKESFPLTVTSAQKNPTAFYLCASSMVSGQGHEQYFGPGTRLTVT.

Written as DNA, the CDR3 is TGTGCCAGCAGGGGAGGGCGGAATGGTGGAAACACCATATATTTT. Translation: CASRGGRNGGNTIYF. The genes are TRBV6-1 and TRBJ1-3; D is unclear. This CDR3 has 15 residues. In germline, CDR1 is MNHNS, CDR2 SASEGT. V was pared by 6 bases and J by 3 bases, with 15 bases between.

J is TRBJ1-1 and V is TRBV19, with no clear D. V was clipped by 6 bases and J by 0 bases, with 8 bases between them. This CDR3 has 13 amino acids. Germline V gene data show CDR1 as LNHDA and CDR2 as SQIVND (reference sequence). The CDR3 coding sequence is TGTGCCAGTAGCCCCGGAGTGAACACTGAAGCTTTCTTT. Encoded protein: CASSPGVNTEAFF.

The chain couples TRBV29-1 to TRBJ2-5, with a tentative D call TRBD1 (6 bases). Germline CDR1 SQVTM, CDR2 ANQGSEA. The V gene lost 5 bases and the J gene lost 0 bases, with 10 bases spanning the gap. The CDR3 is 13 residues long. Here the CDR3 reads CSVSGTNQETQYF. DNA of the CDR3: TGCAGCGTTTCCGGGACAAACCAAGAGACCCAGTACTTC.

The CDR3 is CASSARASGRVVYEQYF. CDR3 DNA: TGTGCCAGCAGTGCTCGTGCTAGCGGGAGGGTTGTCTACGAGCAGTACTTC. The J gene is TRBJ2-7, the V gene TRBV7-9, with 12 bases matching TRBD2. This CDR3 comprises 17 residues. V lost 6 bases and J lost 3; bases outside the gene matches: 12. The germline V gene has CDR1 SEHNR and CDR2 FQNEAQ (reference sequence). The whole variable domain, remainder taken from reference TRBV7-9 and TRBJ2-7, is DTGVSQNPRHKITKRGQNVTFRCDPISEHNRLYWYRQTLGQGPEFLTYFQNEAQLEKSRLLSDRFSAERPKGSFSTLEIQRTEQGDSAMYLCASSARASGRVVYEQYFGPGTRLTVT.

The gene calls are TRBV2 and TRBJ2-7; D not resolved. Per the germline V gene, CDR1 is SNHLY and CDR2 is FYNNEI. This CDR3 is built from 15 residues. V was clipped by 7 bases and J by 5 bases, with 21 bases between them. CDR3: CASKIARLQLDEQYF. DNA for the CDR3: TGTGCCAGCAAAATTGCCCGTCTCCAACTCGACGAGCAGTACTTC.

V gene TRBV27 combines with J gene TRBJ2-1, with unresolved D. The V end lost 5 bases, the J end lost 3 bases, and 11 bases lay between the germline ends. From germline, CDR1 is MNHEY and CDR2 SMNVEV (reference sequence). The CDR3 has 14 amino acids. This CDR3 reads CASSPLGNYNEQFF. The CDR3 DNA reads TGTGCCAGCAGTCCTCTAGGTAACTACAATGAGCAGTTCTTC.